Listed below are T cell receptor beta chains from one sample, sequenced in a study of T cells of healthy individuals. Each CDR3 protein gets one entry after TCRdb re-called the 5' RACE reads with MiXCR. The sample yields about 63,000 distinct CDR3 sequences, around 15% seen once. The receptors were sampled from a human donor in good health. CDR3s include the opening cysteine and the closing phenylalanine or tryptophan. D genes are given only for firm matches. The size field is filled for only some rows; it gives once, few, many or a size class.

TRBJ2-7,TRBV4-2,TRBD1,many,TGTGCCAGCAGCCCAGGGGGAGTAGCCTACGAGCAGTACTTC,CASSPGGVAYEQYF
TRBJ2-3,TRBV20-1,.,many,TGCAGTGCTCCCCCCGATGGAAGCACAGATACGCAGTATTTT,CSAPPDGSTDTQYF
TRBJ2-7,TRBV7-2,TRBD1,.,TGTGCCAGCAGCTCGGGACAGGGAAGGGAGCAGTACTTC,CASSSGQGREQYF
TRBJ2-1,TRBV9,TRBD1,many,TGTGCCAGCAGCGAGACGCTCGGGACAGGGGTTTCCTACAATGAGCAGTTCTTC,CASSETLGTGVSYNEQFF
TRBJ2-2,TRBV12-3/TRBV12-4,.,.,TGTGCCAGCAGTACCTCCACACTCACCGGGGAGCTGTTTTTT,CASSTSTLTGELFF
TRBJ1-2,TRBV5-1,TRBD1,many,TGCGCCAGCAGCCCAGGGACAGGATTCCACACCTTC,CASSPGTGFHTF
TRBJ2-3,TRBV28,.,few,TGTGCCAGCAGTTCGGACAGCTTCACAGATACGCAGTATTTT,CASSSDSFTDTQYF
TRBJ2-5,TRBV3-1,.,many,TGTGCCAGCAGTCTCCCCGGCGGCGAGACCCAGTACTTC,CASSLPGGETQYF
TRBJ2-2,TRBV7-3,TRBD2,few,TGTGCCAGTAAAAGCGGGGCCGCGAACACCGGGGAGCTGTTTTTT,CASKSGAANTGELFF
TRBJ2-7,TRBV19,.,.,TGTGCCAGTAGTATAGGACATCCCTACGAGCAGTGCTTC,CASSIGHPYEQCF
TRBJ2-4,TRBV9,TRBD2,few,TGTGCCAGCAGCGCGACTAGCGGGAGATTGGGTGGGGCCAAAAACATTCAGTACTTC,CASSATSGRLGGAKNIQYF
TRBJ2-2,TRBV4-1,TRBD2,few,TGCGCCAGCAGCCAAGCAAGCCCTAGCGGACTCACCGGGGAGCTGTTTTTT,CASSQASPSGLTGELFF
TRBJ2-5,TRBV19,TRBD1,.,TGTGCCAGTAGTGTCGACAGGGGGACGCGACGAGAGACCCAGTACTTC,CASSVDRGTRRETQYF
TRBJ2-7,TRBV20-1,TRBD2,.,TGCAGTGCTCCCCGGGTAGCGGGAGGAGAGCAGTACTTC,CSAPRVAGGEQYF
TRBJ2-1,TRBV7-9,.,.,TGTGCCAGCAGCCCCCGGGATCGAGAGCAGTTCTTC,CASSPRDREQFF
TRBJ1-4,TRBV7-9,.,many,TGTGCCAGCAGCTCGCCGACAACTAATGAAAAACTGTTTTTT,CASSSPTTNEKLFF
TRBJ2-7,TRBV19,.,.,TGTGCCACCCTCACGGGACAATTCTACGAGCAGTACTTC,CATLTGQFYEQYF
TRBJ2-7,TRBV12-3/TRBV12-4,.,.,TGTGCCAGCAGCCCCGGTGGGGGGGCCCCCTACGAGCAGTACTTC,CASSPGGGAPYEQYF
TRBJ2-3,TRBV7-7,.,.,TGTGCCAGCAGCCAAACATTCAGGGGAGATACGCAGTATTTT,CASSQTFRGDTQYF
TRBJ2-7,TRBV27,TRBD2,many,TGTGCCAGCACGTATAGCGGGGGGGCCTCCGAGCAGTACTTC,CASTYSGGASEQYF
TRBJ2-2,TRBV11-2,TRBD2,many,TGTGCCAGCAGCTGGGATAGCGGGGGGCTCACCGGGGAGCTGTTTTTT,CASSWDSGGLTGELFF
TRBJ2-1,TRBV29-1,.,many,TGCAGCGTTCACGACGGAACTCACAATGAGCAGTTCTTC,CSVHDGTHNEQFF
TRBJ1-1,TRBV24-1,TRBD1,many,TGTGCCCCCCAGGGGGCAGGGAACACTGAAGCTTTCTTT,CAPQGAGNTEAFF
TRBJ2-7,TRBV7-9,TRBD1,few,TGTGCCAGCAGCTCCTCCGGACAGGCCCACGAGCAGTACTTC,CASSSSGQAHEQYF
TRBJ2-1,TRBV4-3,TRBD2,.,TGCGCCAGCAGCCAAGACGGCCTAGCGGATTACTACAATGAGCAGTTCTTC,CASSQDGLADYYNEQFF
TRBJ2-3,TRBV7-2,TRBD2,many,TGTGCCAGCAGCTTAGCCGGACTAGCGGGAGGCGGGAAAGATACGCAGTATTTT,CASSLAGLAGGGKDTQYF
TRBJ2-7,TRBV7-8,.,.,TGTGCCAGCAGCTTAGAGGGTTTAGAGCAGTACTTC,CASSLEGLEQYF
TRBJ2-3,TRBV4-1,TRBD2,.,TGCGCCAGCAGCCTCGGGTCTAGCGGGAGGCCCCGCGAGTATTTT,CASSLGSSGRPREYF
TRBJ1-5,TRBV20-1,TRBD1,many,TGCAGTGCCCGAGAGACAGGGGGCGATTGGCAGCCCCAGCATTTT,CSARETGGDWQPQHF
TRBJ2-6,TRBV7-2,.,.,TGTGCCAGCAGGTCCGTGATTGGTGGGCCGAGCGGGGCCAACGTCCTGACTTTC,CASRSVIGGPSGANVLTF
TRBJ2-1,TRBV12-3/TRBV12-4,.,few,TGTGCCAGCAACGTAGGCAATGAGCAGTTCTTC,CASNVGNEQFF
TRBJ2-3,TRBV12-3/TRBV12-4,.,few,TGTGCCAGCAGTTTAAGTTATAGCACAGATACGCAGTATTTT,CASSLSYSTDTQYF
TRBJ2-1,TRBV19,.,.,TGTGCCAGTAGGCTAATTCCCAGCTCCTACAATGAGCAGTTCTTC,CASRLIPSSYNEQFF
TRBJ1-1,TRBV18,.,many,TGTGCCAGCTCATCTCAGGGGAACACTGAAGCTTTCTTT,CASSSQGNTEAFF
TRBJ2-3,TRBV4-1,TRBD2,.,TGCGCCAGCAGCCAAGATGTTCTAGCGGTCCGAGATACGCAGTATTTT,CASSQDVLAVRDTQYF
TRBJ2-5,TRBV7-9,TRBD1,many,TGTGCCAGCAGCTTGGAAGGACAGGGAGGAGAGACCCAGTACTTC,CASSLEGQGGETQYF
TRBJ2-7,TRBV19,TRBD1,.,TGTGCCAGTAGAGAAACAGGGGTAGGGTCCTACGAGCAGTACTTC,CASRETGVGSYEQYF
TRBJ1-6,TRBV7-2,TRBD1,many,TGTGCCAGCAGCTTAGCCGGGACAGGGGTGAATTCACCCCTCCACTTT,CASSLAGTGVNSPLHF
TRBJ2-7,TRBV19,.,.,TGTGCCAGTAGTATCGGGTACGAGCAGTACTTC,CASSIGYEQYF
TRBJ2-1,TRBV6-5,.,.,TGTGCCAGCAGTCCCGGGGGTGAGCAGTTCTTC,CASSPGGEQFF
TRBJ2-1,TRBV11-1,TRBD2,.,TGTGCCAGCAGCTCCCACGGGGGGGCCTACAATGAGCAGTTCTTC,CASSSHGGAYNEQFF